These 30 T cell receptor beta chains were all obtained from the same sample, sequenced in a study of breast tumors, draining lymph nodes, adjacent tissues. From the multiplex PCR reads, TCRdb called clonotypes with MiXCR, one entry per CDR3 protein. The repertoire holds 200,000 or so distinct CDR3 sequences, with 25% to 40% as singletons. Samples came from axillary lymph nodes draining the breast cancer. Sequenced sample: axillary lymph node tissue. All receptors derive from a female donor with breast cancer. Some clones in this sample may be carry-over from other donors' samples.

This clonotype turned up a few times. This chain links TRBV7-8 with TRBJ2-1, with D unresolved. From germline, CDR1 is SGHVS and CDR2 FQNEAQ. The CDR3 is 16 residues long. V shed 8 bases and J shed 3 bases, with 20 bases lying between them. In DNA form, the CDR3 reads TGTGCCAGCTCACCCAGATCATGGGGTGACTACAATGAGCAGTTCTTC. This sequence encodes CASSPRSWGDYNEQFF.

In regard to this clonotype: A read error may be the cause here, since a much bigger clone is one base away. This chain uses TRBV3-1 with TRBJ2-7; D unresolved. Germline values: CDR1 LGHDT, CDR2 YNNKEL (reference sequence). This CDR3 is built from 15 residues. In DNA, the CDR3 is TGTGCCAGCGGCCAAAGGGTCGCCCCGGGCTACGAGCAGTACTTC. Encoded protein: CASGQRVAPGYEQYF.

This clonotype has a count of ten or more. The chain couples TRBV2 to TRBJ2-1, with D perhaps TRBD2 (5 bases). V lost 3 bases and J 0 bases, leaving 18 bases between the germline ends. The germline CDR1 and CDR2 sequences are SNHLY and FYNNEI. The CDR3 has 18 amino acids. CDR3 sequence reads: CASSDSSGLTSSYNEQFF. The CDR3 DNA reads TGTGCCAGCAGTGATAGCTCCGGACTCACAAGCTCCTACAATGAGCAGTTCTTC.

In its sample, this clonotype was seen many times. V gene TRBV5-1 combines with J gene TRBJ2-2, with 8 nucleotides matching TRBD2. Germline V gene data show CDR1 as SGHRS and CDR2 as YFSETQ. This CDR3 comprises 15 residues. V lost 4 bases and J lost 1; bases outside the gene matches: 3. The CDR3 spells CASSPTSGNTGELFF. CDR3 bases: TGCGCCAGCAGCCCCACTAGCGGGAACACCGGGGAGCTGTTTTTT.

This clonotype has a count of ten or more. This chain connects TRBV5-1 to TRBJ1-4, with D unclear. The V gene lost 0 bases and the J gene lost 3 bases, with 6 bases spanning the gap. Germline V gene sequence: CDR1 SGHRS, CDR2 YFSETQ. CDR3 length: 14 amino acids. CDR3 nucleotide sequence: TGCGCCAGCAGCTTGGCAGGCTCTAATGAAAAACTGTTTTTT. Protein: CASSLAGSNEKLFF.

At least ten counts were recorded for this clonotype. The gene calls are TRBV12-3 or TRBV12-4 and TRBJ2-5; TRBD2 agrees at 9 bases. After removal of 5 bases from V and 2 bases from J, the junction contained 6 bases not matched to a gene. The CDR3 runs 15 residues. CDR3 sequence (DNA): TGTGCCAGCAGTGCTAGCGGGGACTTTCAAGAGACCCAGTACTTC. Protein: CASSASGDFQETQYF.

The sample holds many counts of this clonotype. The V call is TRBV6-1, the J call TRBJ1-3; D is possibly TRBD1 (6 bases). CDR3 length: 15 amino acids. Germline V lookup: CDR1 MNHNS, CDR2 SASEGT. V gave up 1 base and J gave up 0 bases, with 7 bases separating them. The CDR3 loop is CASSEGTDSGNTIYF. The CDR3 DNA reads TGTGCCAGCAGTGAAGGGACAGACTCTGGAAACACCATATATTTT.

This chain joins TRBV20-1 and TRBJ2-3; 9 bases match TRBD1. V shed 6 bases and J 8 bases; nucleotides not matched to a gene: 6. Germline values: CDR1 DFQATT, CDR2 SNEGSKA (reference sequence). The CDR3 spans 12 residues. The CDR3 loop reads CSASATGGTQYF. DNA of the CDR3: TGCAGTGCGTCGGCGACAGGGGGTACGCAGTATTTT.

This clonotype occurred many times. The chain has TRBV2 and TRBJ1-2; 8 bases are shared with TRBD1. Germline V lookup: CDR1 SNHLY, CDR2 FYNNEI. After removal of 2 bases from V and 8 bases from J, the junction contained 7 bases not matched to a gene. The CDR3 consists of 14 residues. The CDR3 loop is CASSENRGGGGYTF. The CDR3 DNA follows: TGTGCCAGCAGTGAAAACAGGGGGGGTGGAGGCTACACCTTC.

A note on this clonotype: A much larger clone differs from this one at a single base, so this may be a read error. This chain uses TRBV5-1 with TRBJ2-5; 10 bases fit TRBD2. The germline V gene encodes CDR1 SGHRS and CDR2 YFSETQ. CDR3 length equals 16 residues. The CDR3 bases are TGCACCAGCAGCTACGCTAGCGGGGGTGTGCAAGAGACCCAGTACTTC. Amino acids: CTSSYASGGVQETQYF.

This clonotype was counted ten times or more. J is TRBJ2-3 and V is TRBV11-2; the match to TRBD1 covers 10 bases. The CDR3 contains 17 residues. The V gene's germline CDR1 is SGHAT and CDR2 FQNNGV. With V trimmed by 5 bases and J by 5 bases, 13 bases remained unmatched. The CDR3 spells CASSAGTGAFGQDTQYF. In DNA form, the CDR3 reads TGTGCCAGCAGCGCCGGGACAGGGGCCTTTGGTCAAGATACGCAGTATTTT. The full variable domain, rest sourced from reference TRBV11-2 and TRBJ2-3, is EAGVAQSPRYKIIEKRQSVAFWCNPISGHATLYWYQQILGQGPKLLIQFQNNGVVDDSQLPKDRFSAERLKGVDSTLKIQPAKLEDSAVYLCASSAGTGAFGQDTQYFGPGTRLTVL.

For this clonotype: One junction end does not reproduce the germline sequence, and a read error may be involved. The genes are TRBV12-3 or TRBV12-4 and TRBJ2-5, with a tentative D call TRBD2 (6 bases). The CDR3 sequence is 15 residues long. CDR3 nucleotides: TGTGCCAGCAGTTTCCGACCTAGCGTACAAGAGACCCAGCACTTC. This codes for CASSFRPSVQETQHF.

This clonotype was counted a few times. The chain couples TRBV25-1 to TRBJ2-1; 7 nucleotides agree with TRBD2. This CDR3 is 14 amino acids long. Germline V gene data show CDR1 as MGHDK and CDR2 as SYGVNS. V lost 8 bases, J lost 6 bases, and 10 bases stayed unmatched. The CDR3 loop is CASQPYRLANEQFF. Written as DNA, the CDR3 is TGTGCCAGCCAGCCTTACCGACTAGCCAATGAGCAGTTCTTC.

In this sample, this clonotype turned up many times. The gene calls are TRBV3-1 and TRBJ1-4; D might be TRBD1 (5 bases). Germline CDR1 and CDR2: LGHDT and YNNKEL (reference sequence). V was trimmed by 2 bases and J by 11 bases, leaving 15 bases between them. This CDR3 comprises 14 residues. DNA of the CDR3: TGTGCCAGCAGCCAACCCCGGCAAAAGGGGAAACTGTTTTTT. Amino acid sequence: CASSQPRQKGKLFF.

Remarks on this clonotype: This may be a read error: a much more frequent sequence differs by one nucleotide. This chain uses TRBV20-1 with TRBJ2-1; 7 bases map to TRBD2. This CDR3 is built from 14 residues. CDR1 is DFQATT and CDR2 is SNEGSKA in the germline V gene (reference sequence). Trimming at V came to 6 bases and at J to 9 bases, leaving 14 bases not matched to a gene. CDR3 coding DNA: TGCAGTGCCCGGAAGAGCGGGGTCGGCACTGAGCAGTTCTTC. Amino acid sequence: CSARKSGVGTEQFF.

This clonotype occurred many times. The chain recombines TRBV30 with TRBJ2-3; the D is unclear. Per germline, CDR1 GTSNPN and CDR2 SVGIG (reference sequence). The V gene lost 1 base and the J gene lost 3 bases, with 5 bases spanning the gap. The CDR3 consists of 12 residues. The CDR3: CAWSAPTDTQYF. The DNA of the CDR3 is TGTGCCTGGAGTGCCCCTACAGATACGCAGTATTTT.

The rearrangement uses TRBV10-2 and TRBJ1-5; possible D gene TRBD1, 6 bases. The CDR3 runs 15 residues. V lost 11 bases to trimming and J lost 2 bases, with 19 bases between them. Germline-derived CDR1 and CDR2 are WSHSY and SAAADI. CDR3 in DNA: TGCGCCTATGCCGCTGGGGGCGCGGGCAATCAGCCCCAGCATTTT. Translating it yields CAYAAGGAGNQPQHF.

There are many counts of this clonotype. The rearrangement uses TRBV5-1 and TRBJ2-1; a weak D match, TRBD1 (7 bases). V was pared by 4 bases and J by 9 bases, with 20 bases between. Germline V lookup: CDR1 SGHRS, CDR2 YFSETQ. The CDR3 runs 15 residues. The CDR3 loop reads CASSTGTALAVEQFF. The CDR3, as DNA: TGCGCCAGCAGCACCGGGACAGCACTAGCTGTTGAGCAGTTCTTC.

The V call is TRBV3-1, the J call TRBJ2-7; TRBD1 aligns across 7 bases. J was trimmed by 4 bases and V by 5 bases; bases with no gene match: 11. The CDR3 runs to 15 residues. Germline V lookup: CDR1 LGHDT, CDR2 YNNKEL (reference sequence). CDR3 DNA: TGTGCCAGCAGCGGCCGGGACAGAGCACTATACGAGCAGTACTTC. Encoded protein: CASSGRDRALYEQYF.

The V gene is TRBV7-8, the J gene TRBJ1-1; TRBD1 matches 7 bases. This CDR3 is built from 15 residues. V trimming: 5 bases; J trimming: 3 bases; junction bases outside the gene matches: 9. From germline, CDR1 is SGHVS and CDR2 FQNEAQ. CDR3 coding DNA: TGTGCCAGCAGCGTCGGGACAGCCCTGTACACTGAAGCTTTCTTT. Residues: CASSVGTALYTEAFF.

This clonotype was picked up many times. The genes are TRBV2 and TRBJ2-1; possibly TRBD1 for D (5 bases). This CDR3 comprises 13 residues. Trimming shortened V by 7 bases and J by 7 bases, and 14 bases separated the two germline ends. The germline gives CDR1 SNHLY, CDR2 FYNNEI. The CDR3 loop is CASNKGQGNEQFF. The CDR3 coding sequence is TGTGCCAGCAATAAGGGGCAGGGTAATGAGCAGTTCTTC.

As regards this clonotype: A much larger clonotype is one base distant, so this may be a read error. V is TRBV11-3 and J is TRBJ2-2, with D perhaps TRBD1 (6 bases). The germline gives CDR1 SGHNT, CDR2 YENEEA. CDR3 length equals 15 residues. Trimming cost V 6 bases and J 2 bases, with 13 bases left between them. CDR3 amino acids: CASRPRQENTGELFF. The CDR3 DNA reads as TGTGCCAGCAGGCCAAGACAGGAAAACACCGGGGAGCTGTTTTTT.

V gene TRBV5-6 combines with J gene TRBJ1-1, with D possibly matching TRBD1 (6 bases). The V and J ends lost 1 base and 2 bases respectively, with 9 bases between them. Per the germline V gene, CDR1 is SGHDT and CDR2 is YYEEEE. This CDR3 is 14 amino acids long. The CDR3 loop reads CASSLSGDNTEAFF. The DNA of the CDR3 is TGTGCCAGCAGCTTGTCAGGGGACAACACTGAAGCTTTCTTT.

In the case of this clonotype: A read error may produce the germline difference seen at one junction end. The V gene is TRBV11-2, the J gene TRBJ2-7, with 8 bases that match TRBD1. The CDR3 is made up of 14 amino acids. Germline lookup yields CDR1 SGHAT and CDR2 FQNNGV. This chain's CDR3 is CASRLDRGSYGQYF. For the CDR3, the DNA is TGTGCCAGCAGACTAGACAGGGGCTCCTACGGGCAGTACTTC.

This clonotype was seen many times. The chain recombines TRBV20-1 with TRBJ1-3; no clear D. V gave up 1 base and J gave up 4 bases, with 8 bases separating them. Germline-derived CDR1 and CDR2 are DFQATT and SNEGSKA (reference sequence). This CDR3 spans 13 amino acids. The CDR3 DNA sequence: TGCAGTGCTAGAGGGGCCGAAGGAAACACCATATATTTT. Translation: CSARGAEGNTIYF.

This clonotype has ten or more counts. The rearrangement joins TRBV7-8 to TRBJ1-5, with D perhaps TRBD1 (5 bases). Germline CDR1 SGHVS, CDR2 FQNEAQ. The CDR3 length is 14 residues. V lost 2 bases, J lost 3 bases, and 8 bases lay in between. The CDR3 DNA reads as TGTGCCAGCAGCTTACAGGGTGACAATCAGCCCCAGCATTTT. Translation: CASSLQGDNQPQHF.

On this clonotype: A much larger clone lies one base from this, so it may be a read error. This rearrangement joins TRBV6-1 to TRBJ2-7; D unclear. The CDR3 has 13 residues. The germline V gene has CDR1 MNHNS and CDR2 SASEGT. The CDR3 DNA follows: TGTGCCAGCAGCGAACAGATTTCCTACGAGCAGCACTTC. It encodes CASSEQISYEQHF.

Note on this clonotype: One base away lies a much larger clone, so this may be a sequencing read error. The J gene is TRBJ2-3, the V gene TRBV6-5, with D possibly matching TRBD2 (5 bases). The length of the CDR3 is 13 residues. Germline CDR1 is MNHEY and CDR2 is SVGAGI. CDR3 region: CASQAESTDTRYF. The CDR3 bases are TGTGCCAGCCAAGCGGAGAGCACAGATACGCGGTATTTT.

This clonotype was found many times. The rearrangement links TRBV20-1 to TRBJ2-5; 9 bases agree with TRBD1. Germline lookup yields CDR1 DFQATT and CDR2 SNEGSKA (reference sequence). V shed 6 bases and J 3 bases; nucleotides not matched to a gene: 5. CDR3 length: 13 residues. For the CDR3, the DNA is TGCAGTGCAACCGGGACAGGGAAAGAGACCCAGTACTTC. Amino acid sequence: CSATGTGKETQYF.

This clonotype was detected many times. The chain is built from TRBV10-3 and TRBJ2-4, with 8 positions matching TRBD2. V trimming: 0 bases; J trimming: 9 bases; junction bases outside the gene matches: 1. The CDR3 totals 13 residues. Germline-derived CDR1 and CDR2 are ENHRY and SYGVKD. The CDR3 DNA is TGTGCCATCAGTGAGTCTCGGGAGGGCATTCAGTACTTC. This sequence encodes CAISESREGIQYF.